The rows below give T cell receptor beta chains drawn from one sample of a study of T cell responses to AZD1222 COVID-19 vaccine. Libraries were prepared by immunoSEQ multiplex PCR; TCRdb keeps only in-frame clonotypes and omits some of them. The sample holds about 93,000 clones; around 91% are singletons and the top ten take roughly 2.4%. Material: peripheral blood, obtained 28 days after the second AZD1222 dose. These receptors originate from an adult who received the AZD1222 COVID-19 vaccine. CDR3s include the opening cysteine and the closing phenylalanine or tryptophan.

v_call cdr3_aa
TRBV15 CATSSRGGTQETQYF
TRBV19 CATTSDRGPFYEQYF
TRBV9 CASSVGSGSYGYTF
TRBV18 CASHNMGQGEKLFF
TRBV2 CASSEFVYGYTF
TRBV6-4 CASSDGEGTYNEQFF
TRBV3-1/TRBV3-2 CASSDGGWGSPLHF
TRBV6-6 CASSPLGTIEGYTF
TRBV14 CASSQERFTEAFF
TRBV9 CASSVTSGTDTQYF
TRBV27 CASSFQGEETQYF
TRBV7-6 CASRMTAKETQYF
TRBV12-3/TRBV12-4 CASSSSPGDGYTF
TRBV6-6 CASSYSINEKLFF
TRBV18 CASSPRDSRGTEAFF
TRBV4-2 CASSQGQEPGEQYF
TRBV6-5 CASSYKGWGHYEQYF
TRBV20-1 CSAPSYTEAFF
TRBV7-6 CASSLGGDSSNQPQHF
TRBV15 CATSITPWVRTEAFF
TRBV4-3 CASSQGTGGIGELFF
TRBV13 CASSSPSDRLNTGELFF
TRBV27 CASRTGGLNNSPLHF
TRBV9 CASSVGGTDTQYF
TRBV4-3 CASSQDARGVDEQFF
TRBV3-1/TRBV3-2 CASSQVGPTSPETQYF
TRBV27 CASSLSEGVGYTF
TRBV5-1 CASSLGLLASSYNEQFF
TRBV3-1/TRBV3-2 CASSPTGLAERDTQYF
TRBV6-5 CASSSGWTGNTIYF
TRBV4-3 CASSQFIGSYEQYF
TRBV12-3/TRBV12-4 CASSLAGEAFF
TRBV5-6 CASSLSPSGNYGYTF
TRBV12-3/TRBV12-4 CASSLSGGQAFF
TRBV2 CATGGMSYGYTF
TRBV5-1 CASILKGLITYEQYF
TRBV25-1 CAGDNEQFF
TRBV2 CASRQDTSNQPQHF
TRBV21-1 CASTTNSPLHF
TRBV18 CASSLGQARETQYF
TRBV30 CAWLDSSSYNSPLHF
TRBV7-2 CASSSWTGGSEAFF
TRBV20-1 CSASGGAGEKLFF
TRBV19 CASSEGYEQYF
TRBV7-2 CASSPSGHFSNQPQHF
TRBV5-8 CASTTAGGAGEAFF
TRBV13 CASSVSRDRYEQYF
TRBV27 CASSLSFSLRSEAFF
TRBV12-5 CASGPGGAFYNEQFF
TRBV6-5 CASSLTGGVQPQHF
TRBV3-1/TRBV3-2 CASSRSGATNEKLFF
TRBV19 CASSGRGRANTGELFF